This T cell receptor beta chain originates from a study of CD8+CD57+ T cells in acquired aplastic anemia. Study findings and constraints: About 30 CD8+ CDR3 sequences occurred in both the patients and the controls.

This CDR3 contains 14 residues. Looked up from germline, CDR1 is MGHDK and CDR2 is SYGVNS. V was clipped by 6 bases and J by 3 bases, with 13 bases between them. With respect to this clonotype: Antigen unknown.

The sequenced patients had an expansion of CD8+CD57+ cells seen by flow cytometry. Untreated patients provided the blood samples, with no therapy given before sampling. Genomic DNA constituted the template upon which TCR beta VDJ and CDR3 profiling was performed. TCRdb re-called the reads with MiXCR, one entry per CDR3 protein. The table shows around 200,000 distinct CDR3 sequences, with approximately 48% occurring only once. The source of this sequence is a human donor with aplastic anemia. Specimen: sorted CD4+, CD8+, or CD8+CD57+ T cells (not recorded which) from PBMCs. This chain uses TRBV25-1 with TRBJ2-3, with TRBD1 as a possible D gene (6 bases). The CDR3 is CASSGIQGTDTQYF. The CDR3 region has the DNA TGTGCCAGCAGCGGAATACAGGGTACAGATACGCAGTATTTT.